The 13 T cell receptor beta chains given below trace back to one sample, sequenced in a study of blood T cell repertoires in COVID-19. Using immunoSEQ multiplex PCR, the repertoire was profiled, and TCRdb retains in-frame clones only, with some absent. Here the sample spans hundreds of thousands of clones, around nine tenths being singletons. Sequences were obtained from peripheral blood. The receptors originated from a man in his 70s with acute or convalescent COVID-19.

In this sample, this clone turned up a few times. The CDR3 coding sequence is TGTGCCAGCTCGTCCGGGTATCGGGATTCACCCCTCCACTTT. It translates to CASSSGYRDSPLHF. The rearrangement joins TRBV18 to TRBJ1-6; D remains ambiguous. This CDR3 is built from 14 residues. Germline V gene sequence: CDR1 KGHSH, CDR2 LQKENI. Trimming took off 6 bases at V and 8 bases at J, with 14 bases between the two ends.

The chain employs TRBV7-6 and TRBJ1-2; the D gene is possibly TRBD1 (5 bases). V was clipped by 1 base and J by 1 base, with 10 bases between them. CDR3 length equals 15 residues. Germline values: CDR1 SGHVS, CDR2 FNYEAQ. CDR3 coding DNA: TGTGCCAGCAGCTTAGACGCGGGGGGTAACTATGGCTACACCTTC. It encodes CASSLDAGGNYGYTF.

DNA for the CDR3: TGTGCCAGCAGCCATCAAGAGCGGTCCGAGACCCAGTACTTC. Translated: CASSHQERSETQYF. This sequence joins TRBV3-1 (or the pseudogene TRBV3-2) and TRBJ2-5, with D possibly being TRBD2 (5 bases). Germline CDR1 and CDR2: LGHDT and YNNKEL (reference sequence). V lost 3 bases, J lost 5 bases, and 13 bases lay in between. The CDR3 is 14 residues long.

This rearrangement joins TRBV7-8 to TRBJ1-5; the D gene is possibly TRBD1 (6 bases). The V gene lost 1 base and the J gene lost 1 base, with 11 bases spanning the gap. The CDR3 has 16 residues. CDR1 and CDR2 (germline): SGHVS, FQNEAQ. CDR3 nucleotide sequence: TGTGCCAGCAGCTTAGTCACAGGGCTGAGCAATCAGCCCCAGCATTTT. The encoded protein is CASSLVTGLSNQPQHF.

V usage is TRBV4-3 and J usage is TRBJ1-4; 11 nucleotides agree with TRBD1. CDR3 size: 15 residues. Losses at the gene ends were 3 bases for V and 6 bases for J; bases not matched to a gene: 3. Per the germline V gene, CDR1 is LGHNA and CDR2 is YSLEER. DNA for the CDR3: TGCGCCAGCAGCCACGGACAGGGGGCTGATGAAAAACTGTTTTTT. The encoded protein is CASSHGQGADEKLFF.

This chain links TRBV28 with TRBJ1-1; 9 nucleotides match TRBD1. CDR1 and CDR2 (germline): MDHEN, SYDVKM. This CDR3 region has 15 residues. V dropped 2 bases and J dropped 2; count of bases not matched to a gene: 3. The CDR3 DNA reads TGTGCCAGCAGTTTACGAACAGGGGGCAACACTGAAGCTTTCTTT. It codes for CASSLRTGGNTEAFF.

J is TRBJ2-7 and V is TRBV5-4; 7 positions match TRBD2. The CDR3 has 11 amino acids. Looked up from germline, CDR1 is SGHNT and CDR2 is YYREEE (reference sequence). V gave up 4 bases and J gave up 5 bases; unmatched junction bases: 0. The CDR3 DNA reads as TGTGCCAGCAGCCGGGGGGACGAGCAGTACTTC. Translation: CASSRGDEQYF.

This chain links TRBV7-9 with TRBJ2-5, with D maybe TRBD2 (6 bases). This CDR3 has 13 residues. V was clipped by 11 bases and J by 4 bases, with 17 bases between them. From germline, CDR1 is SEHNR and CDR2 FQNEAQ (reference sequence). CDR3 nucleotide sequence: TGTGCCGGCAAAAGAGGGACTGGAGAGACCCAGTACTTC. Translating it yields CAGKRGTGETQYF.

Written as DNA, the CDR3 is TGTGCCAGCCGATTGACAGGGGCGAACTATGGCTACACCTTC. It yields the protein CASRLTGANYGYTF. This chain links TRBV25-1 with TRBJ1-2; 8 nucleotides align to TRBD1. V dropped 8 bases and J dropped 2; count of bases not matched to a gene: 7. The CDR3 runs to 14 residues. Germline V lookup: CDR1 MGHDK, CDR2 SYGVNS.

The rearrangement joins TRBV18 to TRBJ1-6; 10 bases are shared with TRBD1. Looked up from germline, CDR1 is KGHSH and CDR2 is LQKENI. The CDR3 sequence is 17 residues long. V lost 6 bases to trimming and J lost 7 bases; unmatched junction nucleotides: 12. CDR3 DNA sequence: TGTGCCAGCTCTCGAGACGGGACAGGGGTTGGGAATTCACCCCTCCACTTT. It encodes CASSRDGTGVGNSPLHF.

V and J are TRBV3-1 (or the pseudogene TRBV3-2) and TRBJ1-1; 8 bases are shared with TRBD1. J lost 0 bases, V lost 3 bases, and 9 bases had no gene match. The germline CDR1 and CDR2 sequences are LGHDT and YNNKEL (reference sequence). The CDR3 runs to 17 residues. The CDR3 region is CASSQGTGGLMNTEAFF. CDR3 in DNA: TGTGCCAGCAGCCAGGGGACAGGTGGCCTCATGAACACTGAAGCTTTCTTT.

The V gene is TRBV30, the J gene TRBJ2-3; 14 positions match TRBD2. Losses at the gene ends were 2 bases for V and 5 bases for J; bases not matched to a gene: 6. The CDR3 has 16 amino acids. The germline V gene has CDR1 GTSNPN and CDR2 SVGIG (reference sequence). CDR3 amino acids: CAWSLGLAGDQDTQYF. The DNA of the CDR3 is TGTGCCTGGAGTCTGGGACTAGCGGGAGATCAAGATACGCAGTATTTT.

This clone was seen just once. V is TRBV29-1 and J is TRBJ2-1; 13 bases fit TRBD2. The V gene's germline CDR1 is SQVTM and CDR2 ANQGSEA. CDR3 size: 16 residues. Trimming cost V 1 base and J 6 bases; bases outside gene matches: 6. The CDR3 protein is CSVEGTSGRLFNEQFF. CDR3 sequence (DNA): TGCAGCGTTGAAGGGACTAGCGGGAGATTGTTCAATGAGCAGTTCTTC.